This TCR beta chain appears in the sequencing data of a study of blood T cells in healthy people across ages. Every sample yielded at least 6.5 million isolated PBMCs. The germline gives CDR1 SEHNR, CDR2 FQNEAQ (reference sequence). The CDR3 runs to 14 residues. A second PCR, run for about 6 to 11 cycles, used a sample-barcoded 5' primer plus a J-beta primer mix. TCRdb analysed the 5' RACE reads with MiXCR anew, one entry per CDR3 protein. The data contain 730,000 or so distinct CDR3 sequences, roughly 43% of them singletons. The TCR comes from a woman aged 55-69 years in good health. This sequence joins TRBV7-9 and TRBJ2-5; TRBD1 or TRBD2 may be the D gene (5 bases each). With the DNA end fitting TRBJ2-7 better, the J assignment may be wrong. Sequencing input: blood. The DNA for the CDR3 is TGTGCCACCGTAACCCGGGAAGGGGCTTACGAGCAGTACTTC. It is translated as CATVTREGAYEQYF.